What follows are 2 T cell receptor beta chains derived from one specimen sequenced in a study of beta chain features in type 1 diabetes. Findings of the study overall: People with Type 1 diabetes carried modestly yet significantly shorter TCRB CDR3s in all four CD4+ subsets.

Of the isolated RNA, all was reverse transcribed, and so the sequenced material was expressed TCRB transcripts. Data came from immunoSEQ multiplex PCR; TCRdb stores just in-frame clones and leaves some out. The sample contains fewer than 400,000 clones, 9.3% of which appear only once. No antigen has been identified for these receptors. The sample taken for sequencing was central memory CD4+ T cells from blood. The origin of the receptors is a man aged 25-40 years with type 1 diabetes.

This clone was seen more than once but under ten times. The V and J genes are TRBV4-3 and TRBJ2-1; no reliable D call. Germline CDR1 is LGHNA and CDR2 is YSLEER. V was clipped by 3 bases and J by 5 bases, with 11 bases between them. The CDR3 runs to 14 residues. CDR3 bases: TGCGCCAGCAGCCACCCTTGGAAGGACAATGAGCAGTTCTTC. It translates to CASSHPWKDNEQFF.

J is TRBJ2-5 and V is TRBV10-3; tentative D call: TRBD1 (5 bases). The V and J ends lost 10 bases and 1 base respectively, with 13 bases between them. The CDR3 runs 13 residues. Germline CDR1 and CDR2: ENHRY and SYGVKD. The CDR3: CASNPRGQETQYF. As DNA, the CDR3 is TGTGCCAGCAACCCTAGGGGCCAAGAGACCCAGTACTTC.